This T cell receptor beta chain was captured by sequencing in a study of cytomegalovirus exposure and HLA in healthy donors. Study-level findings and limits: TRBV6-2, TRBV6-3 and some other V segments were excluded as indistinguishable.

Vbeta (60) and Jbeta (13) primers were used in the PCR. Only in-frame clones appear in the TCRdb table, and some are missing; sequencing was by immunoSEQ multiplex PCR. The sample gives some 120,000 clones, around 80% of which show up once; around 3.5% is in the top ten. Losses at the gene ends were 4 bases for V and 3 bases for J; bases not matched to a gene: 6. Germline-derived CDR1 and CDR2 are SQVTM and ANQGSEA. The CDR3 contains 16 residues. With regard to this clone: The antigen is undetermined.

The chain combines TRBV29-1 with TRBJ1-4, with 12 bases that match TRBD1. The receptor was isolated from a man aged 25 to 45 in good health and CMV-seronegative. Material: PBMCs. The CDR3 spells CSVAGDRGLSNEKLFF. The CDR3 DNA reads as TGCAGCGTTGCTGGGGACAGGGGGCTATCTAATGAAAAACTGTTTTTT.